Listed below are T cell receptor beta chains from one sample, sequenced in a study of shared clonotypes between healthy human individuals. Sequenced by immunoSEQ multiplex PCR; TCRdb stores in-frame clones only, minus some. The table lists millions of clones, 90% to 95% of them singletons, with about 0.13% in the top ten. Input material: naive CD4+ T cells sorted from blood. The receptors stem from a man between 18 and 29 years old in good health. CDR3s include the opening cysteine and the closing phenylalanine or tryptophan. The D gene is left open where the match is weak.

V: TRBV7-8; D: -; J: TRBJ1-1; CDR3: CASSLVQGRAFF
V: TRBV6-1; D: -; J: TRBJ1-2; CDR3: CASSQYGTGYGYTF
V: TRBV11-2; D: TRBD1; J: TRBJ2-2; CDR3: CASSGPRDREANTGELFF
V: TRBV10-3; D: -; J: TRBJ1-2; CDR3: CAISGGGGYGYTF
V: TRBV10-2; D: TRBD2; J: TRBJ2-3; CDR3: CASSSQLAGVGTDTQYF
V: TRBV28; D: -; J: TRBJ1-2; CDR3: CASSVTENYGYTF
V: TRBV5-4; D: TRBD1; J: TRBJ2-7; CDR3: CASSLGDRDYEQYF
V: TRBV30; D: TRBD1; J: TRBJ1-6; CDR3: CAWSVMGQGNNSPLHF
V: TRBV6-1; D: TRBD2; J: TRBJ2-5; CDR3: CASRGTSGETQYF
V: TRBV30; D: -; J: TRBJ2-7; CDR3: CAWGQGMYYEQYF
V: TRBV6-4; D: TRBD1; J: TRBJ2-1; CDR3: CASIRGTGNYNEQFF
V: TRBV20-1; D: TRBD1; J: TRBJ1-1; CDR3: CSAMTGGAFF
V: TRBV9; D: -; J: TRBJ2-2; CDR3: CASSVAGGSPGTGELFF
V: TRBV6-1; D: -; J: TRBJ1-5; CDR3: CASEYGSNQPQHF
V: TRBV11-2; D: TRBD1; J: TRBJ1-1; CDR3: CASSHQGQGLNTEAFF
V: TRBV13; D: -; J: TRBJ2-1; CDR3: CASSPRWPTLRSYNEQFF
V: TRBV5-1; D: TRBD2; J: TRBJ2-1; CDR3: CASSLGGGSYNEQFF
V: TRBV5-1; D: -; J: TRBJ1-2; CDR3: CASRPYTF
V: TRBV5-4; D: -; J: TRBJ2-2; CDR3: CASSLASRGANTGELFF
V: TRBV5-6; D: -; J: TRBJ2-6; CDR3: CASSSASGANVLTF
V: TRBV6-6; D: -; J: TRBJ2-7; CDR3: CASSHGAGAAYEQYF
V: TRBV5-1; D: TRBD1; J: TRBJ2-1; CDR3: CASSPTGDGAYNEQFF
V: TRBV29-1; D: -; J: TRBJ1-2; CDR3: CSVLVTANYGYTF
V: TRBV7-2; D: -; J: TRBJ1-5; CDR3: CASSFRVNQPQHF
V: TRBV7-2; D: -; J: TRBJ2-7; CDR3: CASSVGLQIDEQYF
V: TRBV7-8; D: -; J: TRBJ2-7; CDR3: CASSSTGREQYF
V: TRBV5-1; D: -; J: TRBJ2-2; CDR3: CASNIPGTGELFF
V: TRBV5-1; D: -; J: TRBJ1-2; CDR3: CASSRETFGGYTF
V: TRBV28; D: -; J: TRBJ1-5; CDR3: CASSPPIGQPQHF
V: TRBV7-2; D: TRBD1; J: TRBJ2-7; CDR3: CASSSDRLSYEQYF
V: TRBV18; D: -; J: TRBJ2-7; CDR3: CASSPGPTYEQYF
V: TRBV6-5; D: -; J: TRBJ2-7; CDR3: CASSYVGFGDEQYF
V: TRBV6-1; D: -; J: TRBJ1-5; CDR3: CASTEWSNQPQHF
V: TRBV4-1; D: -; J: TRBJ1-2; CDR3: CASSQEGRQANYGYTF
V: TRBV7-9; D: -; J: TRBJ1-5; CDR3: CASSLKGSNQPQHF
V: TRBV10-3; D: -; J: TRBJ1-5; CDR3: CAISEGGAIGNQPQHF
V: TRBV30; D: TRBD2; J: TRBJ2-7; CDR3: CAWSLGRTSGRGSYEQYF
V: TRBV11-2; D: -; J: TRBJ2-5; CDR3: CASSWRWGEETQYF